This T cell receptor (beta chain) was documented in a study of T-cell reconstitution after alpha-beta-depleted transplantation in children. Study results and limitations: Newly made T cells mostly supplied T-cell counts and diversity one year after transplant. Expanded graft clones, several hundred of them, were reportedly the source of alpha-beta T cells about two months after transplant. The origin of high day-60 TCRbeta diversity in some patients lay in surviving recipient T cells and thymic progenitors.

With respect to this clonotype: The antigen is unknown.

Unique molecular identifiers were incorporated during preparation of the TCRbeta library. MiXCR, applied by TCRdb to the PCR reads, yields one record per CDR3 protein. Of some 300,000 distinct CDR3 sequences in the sample, 6.5% to 9% were seen once. The sequence came from a female patient aged 2-10 years who had a stem cell transplant for Fanconi anemia, so the T cells may come from the graft donor. The sample consisted of peripheral blood, taken 360 days after TCRalphabeta/CD19-depleted stem cell transplant.

The CDR3 DNA sequence: TGCAGTGCTAGCCTGACGGACAGGGCTACTGGCTACACCTTC. Translating it yields CSASLTDRATGYTF. V is TRBV20-1 and J is TRBJ1-2; 8 nucleotides align to TRBD1. Germline V gene data show CDR1 as DFQATT and CDR2 as SNEGSKA (reference sequence). The CDR3 totals 14 residues. Trimming cost V 3 bases and J 7 bases; bases outside gene matches: 10.